This T cell receptor beta chain came from a study of blood T cell repertoires in COVID-19 (dated by TCRdb to 2019 to 2021). With respect to the entire study: The collaborator samples originated in the United States, Italy and Spain and spanned the acute and convalescent phases of COVID-19. The material from the prospective study consisted of cDNA or gDNA derived from T cells, B-cell-depleted T cells, or PBMCs. Subjects who had been exposed to COVID-19, were actively infected with it, or had recovered from it provided the deeply sampled blood TCRbeta repertoires that made up the dataset. The repertoires were made available in a free public database intended to serve as a resource for research on the immune response to SARS-CoV-2. The samples were drawn from the first 160 participants of the ongoing ImmuneRACE study and from more than 1,000 subjects provided by 6 global collaborators. A de-identified subject ID, COVID-19 status, age in years and sex were almost always included in the sample metadata. Where HLA class I and class II types were available, the types were taken from metadata supplied by the sample provider, not from assay-based typing. Overall study results and their limits: Clinical and demographic metadata were provided uncurated, with the amount varying by source and participant.

Enrolling through a virtual design, the prospective study's participants ranged in age from roughly 18 to 89 years and lived across roughly 24 United States geographic areas. Cohort assignment in the prospective study relied on participant-reported clinical history from a screening survey and a study questionnaire. In the prospective study, whole blood, serum and a nasopharyngeal or oropharyngeal swab were collected from each participant by mobile phlebotomists. Over an approximately 2-month period, participants in the prospective study had the option of providing additional blood draws and questionnaires. Before DNA extraction, prospective study blood samples were shipped either frozen or at room temperature. The germline V gene (reference sequence) sets CDR1 to GTSNPN and CDR2 to SVGIG. V drops 4 bases and J drops 0 bases, leaving 13 bases in between. The CDR3, cysteine through phenylalanine, is 15 amino acids long. Only the CDR3 portion is preserved as DNA: 45 bases, with reading frame beginning at the first base.

Concerning this clone itself: Its recognized antigen is unknown. One base away there is no much larger clone; base qualities are not given.

TCRbeta CDR3 regions were amplified from genomic DNA using the immunoSEQ Assay, a bias-controlled multiplex PCR. On the authors' methods: The number of nucleated cells in each sample was estimated from the amplification of reference gene primers within the assay. To quantify the absolute abundance of each unique TCRbeta CDR3 rearrangement, sequence reads were collapsed and filtered. Productive Simpson clonality was computed per sample as the square root of Simpson's diversity index over productive rearrangements. TCRdb took this table from immuneACCESS and kept in-frame rearrangements with V and J called. Such tables lack part of the clones; where checked against another copy, unresolved V genes explain under half of the gap, and the rest is unexplained. The V and J calls and clone size come from that table; D and trimming were worked out from the DNA. This sample has 200,000 to 250,000 clones in its table, and roughly 85% of those were observed once. In total, the top ten clones hold around 3.5% of the sample.

This TCR came from a woman aged 35 to 49 with acute COVID-19. Sample: PBMCs or T cells enriched from blood (not recorded which). The rearranged chain carries TRBV30 and TRBJ2-1; the D gene is perhaps TRBD2, on 7 matching bases. The DNA is as follows: TGTGCCTGGATGGGGGGGGGCCGCTCCTACAATGAGCAGTTCTTC. Its coded protein is CAWMGGGRSYNEQFF.